This TCR beta chain was sequenced during a study of PD-1 blockade in classical Hodgkin lymphoma. Study-level findings and limits: No one has yet defined what causes the repertoire differences, which may be disease activity or prior therapy. Newly diagnosed patients had diversity similar to the baseline diversity of complete responders.

Produced via immunoSEQ multiplex PCR; TCRdb's table is partial and in-frame only. The sample contains 15,000 or so clones, about 80% of which appear only once. There was relapse after autologous stem cell transplantation in every patient, and there was variation in brentuximab vedotin exposure. Germline CDR1 is SEHNR and CDR2 is FQNEAQ (reference sequence). The CDR3 is 12 amino acids. V was shortened by 1 base and J by 5 bases, with 5 bases between the two germline ends. For this clone: Its specificity is not known.

This rearrangement joins TRBV7-9 to TRBJ2-5; D call uncertain. This material consisted of peripheral blood mononuclear cells (PBMCs), taken at baseline. The origin of this receptor is a human donor with classical Hodgkin lymphoma. The CDR3 loop reads CASSLVAETQYF. The CDR3, as DNA: TGTGCCAGCAGCTTAGTTGCGGAGACCCAGTACTTC.